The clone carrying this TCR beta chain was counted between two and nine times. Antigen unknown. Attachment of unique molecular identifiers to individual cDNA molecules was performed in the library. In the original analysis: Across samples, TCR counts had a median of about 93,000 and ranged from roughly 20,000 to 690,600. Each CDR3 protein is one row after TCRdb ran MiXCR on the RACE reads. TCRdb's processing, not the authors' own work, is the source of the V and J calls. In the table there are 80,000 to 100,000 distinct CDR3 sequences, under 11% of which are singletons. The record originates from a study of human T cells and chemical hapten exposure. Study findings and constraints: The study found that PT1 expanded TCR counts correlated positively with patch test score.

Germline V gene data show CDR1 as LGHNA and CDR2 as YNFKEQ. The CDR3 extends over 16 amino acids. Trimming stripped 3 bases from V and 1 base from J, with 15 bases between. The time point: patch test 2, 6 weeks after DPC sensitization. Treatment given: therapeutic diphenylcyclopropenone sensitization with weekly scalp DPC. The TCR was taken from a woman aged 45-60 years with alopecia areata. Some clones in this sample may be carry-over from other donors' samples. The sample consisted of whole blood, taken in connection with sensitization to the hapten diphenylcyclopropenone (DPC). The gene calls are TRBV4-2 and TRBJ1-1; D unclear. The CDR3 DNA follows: TGTGCCAGCAGCCAGGAGCCCATGGCTCGGAACACTGAAGCTTTCTTT. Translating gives CASSQEPMARNTEAFF.